The T cell receptor (beta chain) under discussion was sequenced for a study of T cells in Graves' hyperthyroidism and ophthalmopathy. This clonotype was detected ten times or more. Template material for amplifying TCR beta CDR3 regions consisted of RNA transcripts. A first-round RT-PCR of the TCR CDR3 used the HTBI primer set. TCRdb reprocessed the multiplex PCR reads via MiXCR and lists one record per CDR3 protein. This sample has roughly 700,000 distinct CDR3 sequences; about 14% occur once, and the top ten carry around 9.6%. This CDR3 region has 16 residues. V lost 6 bases, J lost 6 bases, and 21 bases lay in between. Per the germline V gene, CDR1 is SNHLY and CDR2 is FYNNEI.

Sequenced sample: blood. This chain links TRBV2 with TRBJ2-1, with D possibly matching TRBD2 (6 bases). This TCR derives from a woman between 18 and 29 years old with Graves' hyperthyroidism. The CDR3 nucleotides are TGTGCCAGCAGCCCCTCAGTGGGACTGTACTCCAATGAGCAGTTCTTC. This translates into CASSPSVGLYSNEQFF.